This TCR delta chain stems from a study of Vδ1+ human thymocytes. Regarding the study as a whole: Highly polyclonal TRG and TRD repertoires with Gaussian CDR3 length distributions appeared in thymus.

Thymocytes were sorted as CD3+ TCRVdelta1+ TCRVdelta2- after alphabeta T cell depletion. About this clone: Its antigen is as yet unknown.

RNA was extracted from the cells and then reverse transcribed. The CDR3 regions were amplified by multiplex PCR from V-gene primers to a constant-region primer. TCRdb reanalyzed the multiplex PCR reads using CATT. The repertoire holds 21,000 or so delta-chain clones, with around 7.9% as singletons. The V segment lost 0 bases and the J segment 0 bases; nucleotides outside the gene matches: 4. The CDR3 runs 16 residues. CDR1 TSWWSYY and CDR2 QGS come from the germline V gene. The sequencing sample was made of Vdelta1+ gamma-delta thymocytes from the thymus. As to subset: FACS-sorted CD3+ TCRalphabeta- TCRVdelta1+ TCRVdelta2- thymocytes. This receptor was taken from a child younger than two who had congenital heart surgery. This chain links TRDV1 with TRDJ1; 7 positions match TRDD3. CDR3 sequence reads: CALGELGGSHTDKLIF. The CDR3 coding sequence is TGTGCTCTTGGGGAACTAGGGGGATCCCACACCGATAAACTCATCTTT.